Following are 13 T cell receptor beta chains from one sample sequenced in a study of human T cells and chemical hapten exposure (dated by TCRdb to the early 2020s). The time point label here, explained by the study, means: patch test 1, 2 weeks after DPC sensitization. The sample's treatment or condition label, in plain terms: therapeutic diphenylcyclopropenone sensitization with weekly scalp DPC. Library preparation used RACE. The sample was run on a NextSeq 500. TCRdb handled the public reads itself, with Q25 trimming in fastp and clone calling in MiXCR, and kept productive beta chains. CDR3 protein duplicates are merged, each entry listing the most common genes and DNA. This sample comprises tens of thousands of distinct CDR3 sequences, approximately 8% of them detected only once. Roughly 1.6% of the sample lies in the top ten. Sequenced material: whole blood, taken in connection with sensitization to the hapten diphenylcyclopropenone (DPC). These receptors all come from a woman aged 25 to 39 with alopecia areata. Some clones in this sample may be carry-over from other donors' samples.

This clonotype came up a few times. CDR3 protein: CASSPGTAVSYEQYF. CDR3 nucleotides: TGTGCCAGCAGCCCCGGGACAGCAGTTTCCTACGAGCAGTACTTC. This sequence joins TRBV6-6 and TRBJ2-7; 7 bases align to TRBD1. Germline lookup yields CDR1 MNHNY and CDR2 SVGAGI (reference sequence). The CDR3 totals 15 residues. The trim removed 6 bases at V and 1 base at J, leaving 9 bases unmatched.

Many counts were recorded for this clonotype. V usage is TRBV2 and J usage is TRBJ2-1; maybe TRBD1 (6 bases). The germline V gene has CDR1 SNHLY and CDR2 FYNNEI. V gave up 8 bases and J gave up 0 bases, with 20 bases separating them. This CDR3 is built from 17 residues. CDR3 sequence (DNA): TGTGCCAGCCGGGACAAAGCTTATCTTAGCTCCTACAATGAGCAGTTCTTC. This encodes CASRDKAYLSSYNEQFF.

This clonotype was seen ten or more times. The rearrangement uses TRBV6-5 and TRBJ2-7; 7 bases align to TRBD1. V lost 0 bases, J lost 6 bases, and 14 bases stayed unmatched. The CDR3 sequence is 17 residues long. Germline V gene sequence: CDR1 MNHEY, CDR2 SVGAGI. Here the CDR3 reads CASSYSMSTGSVREQYF. CDR3 bases: TGTGCCAGCAGTTACTCGATGTCGACAGGGAGTGTCCGCGAGCAGTACTTC.

This clonotype showed up just a few times. The chain employs TRBV20-1 and TRBJ1-6; a possible D gene is TRBD1 (5 bases). CDR1 is DFQATT and CDR2 is SNEGSKA in the germline V gene (reference sequence). V dropped 0 bases and J dropped 1 base, with 13 bases sitting between them. The CDR3 has 17 residues. CDR3 protein: CSARDPYGGSYNSPLHF. The CDR3 nucleotides read TGCAGTGCTAGAGATCCTTACGGGGGGTCCTATAATTCACCCCTCCACTTT.

There are a few counts of this clonotype. This chain links TRBV7-9 with TRBJ1-1; TRBD1 might be the D (6 bases). Germline V lookup: CDR1 SEHNR, CDR2 FQNEAQ (reference sequence). The CDR3 spans 14 residues. With 1 base removed from V and 4 bases from J, the gap between germline ends came to 10 bases. The CDR3, as DNA: TGTGCCAGCAGCTTAGGGCAGGGGAGCACTGAAGCTTTCTTT. Translating it yields CASSLGQGSTEAFF.

This clonotype was seen ten or more times. The chain has TRBV6-5 and TRBJ1-1; D unclear. This CDR3 spans 13 amino acids. The ends were cut back, 4 bases at V and 11 bases at J, with 17 bases in the middle. Per the germline V gene, CDR1 is MNHEY and CDR2 is SVGAGI. The CDR3 reads CASSSPLGLRAFF. The CDR3 nucleotides are TGTGCCAGCAGTTCACCCCTGGGTTTGAGGGCTTTCTTT.

The table lists this clonotype with a few counts. The V and J genes are TRBV14 and TRBJ1-2; 8 bases align to TRBD1. Germline assignment: CDR1 SGHDN and CDR2 FVKESK. The J segment lost 7 bases and the V segment lost 3 bases, leaving 19 bases of the junction unmatched. CDR3 length: 18 residues. The CDR3 region has the DNA TGTGCCAGCAGCCACGAGACCGGGACAGGAACAAACTATGGTGGCTACACCTTC. It yields the protein CASSHETGTGTNYGGYTF.

This clonotype was seen repeatedly, ten times or more. CDR3 loop: CAISELSGGDTQYF. The CDR3 nucleotides read TGTGCCATCAGTGAGCTCAGTGGGGGAGATACGCAGTATTTT. The chain employs TRBV10-3 and TRBJ2-3; either TRBD1 or TRBD2 may supply D (5 bases each). V was clipped by 2 bases and J by 5 bases, with 11 bases between them. The germline CDR1 and CDR2 sequences are ENHRY and SYGVKD. CDR3 length equals 14 residues.

This clonotype came up a few times. The V call is TRBV3-1, the J call TRBJ1-2; D is perhaps TRBD1 (5 bases). CDR1 LGHDT and CDR2 YNNKEL come from the germline V gene (reference sequence). There are 15 residues in the CDR3. Trimming cost V 0 bases and J 8 bases, with 16 bases left between them. The CDR3 coding sequence is TGTGCCAGCAGCCAAGACTGGAGAGGGGCCGGGGGCTACACCTTC. This sequence encodes CASSQDWRGAGGYTF.

In this sample, this clonotype turned up many times. The J gene is TRBJ1-1, the V gene TRBV29-1, with unresolved D. This CDR3 region has 12 residues. Looked up from germline, CDR1 is SQVTM and CDR2 is ANQGSEA. V was pared by 0 bases and J by 7 bases, with 9 bases between. CDR3 in amino acids: CSVEEGLDEAFF. The CDR3 DNA reads as TGCAGCGTTGAAGAGGGGTTGGATGAAGCTTTCTTT.

Only a few counts were recorded for this clonotype. The gene calls are TRBV12-3 or TRBV12-4 and TRBJ1-5; TRBD1 is a possible D gene (5 bases). This CDR3 contains 13 residues. V lost 4 bases, J lost 4 bases, and 8 bases lay in between. CDR3 bases: TGTGCCAGCAGTTGGGGGTGGAATCAGCCCCAGCATTTT. Translating gives CASSWGWNQPQHF.

This clonotype was detected many times. V gene TRBV29-1 combines with J gene TRBJ1-1; D is unclear. Trimming cost V 2 bases and J 1 base, with 2 bases left between them. CDR3 length: 11 residues. Germline V gene sequence: CDR1 SQVTM, CDR2 ANQGSEA. For the CDR3, the DNA is TGCAGCGTTGAATGGAACACTGAAGCTTTCTTT. As protein: CSVEWNTEAFF.

This clonotype has a handful of counts. The chain combines TRBV29-1 with TRBJ1-3; D is undetermined. The CDR3 contains 17 residues. Germline-derived CDR1 and CDR2 are SQVTM and ANQGSEA. V was pared by 0 bases and J by 0 bases, with 15 bases between. This chain's CDR3 is CSVEDRRHLHSGNTIYF. As DNA, the CDR3 is TGCAGCGTTGAAGATCGAAGACATCTCCACTCTGGAAACACCATATATTTT.